This entry describes one T cell receptor (beta chain). Its specificity is not known. The identical CDR3 is also encoded by other nucleotide sequences in the sample. The data are from a study of shared clonotypes between healthy human individuals. Study-level information: Donors, aged 18 to 49, were a couple of women and a few men. Study observations and caveats: It was the non-shared clonotypes that had lower generation probabilities than clonotypes shared by all four donors. Memory subsets generally showed smaller estimated richness than naive subsets did. Roughly 5.3% of naive CD4 clonotypes were common to several donors.

It was CD45RO-negative cells, positively selected for CCR7, that made up naive CD8 cells, with terminally differentiated effector memory CD45RA+ cells excluded. V gave up 1 base and J gave up 6 bases, with 9 bases separating them. The CDR3 loop spans 14 amino acids. The germline gives CDR1 SEHNR, CDR2 FQNEAQ (reference sequence). Repertoires were generated with immunoSEQ multiplex PCR, while TCRdb's copy carries only in-frame clones and drops some. The table records hundreds of thousands of clones, about 96% of them present only once. The sequencing sample was made of naive CD8+ T cells sorted from blood. The chain joins TRBV7-9 to TRBJ2-2; D gene unclear. The TCR originated in a woman aged 30 to 39 in good health. The CDR3 here is CASSLDRAAGELFF. The DNA of the CDR3 is TGTGCCAGCAGCTTAGATAGGGCTGCCGGGGAGCTGTTTTTT.